Below, one TCR beta chain is given with its context. This sample was taken from a study of T cell changes during pregnancy in multiple sclerosis. The V and J ends lost 5 bases and 8 bases respectively, with 13 bases between them. Germline V gene sequence: CDR1 MNHEY, CDR2 SVGAGI. This CDR3 comprises 13 residues. Data came from immunoSEQ multiplex PCR; TCRdb stores just in-frame clones and leaves some out. The sample consists of about 11,000 clones, roughly 94% of them appearing once. This clonotype was sampled from a female donor with multiple sclerosis, enrolled in a pregnancy study. The J gene is TRBJ1-5, the V gene TRBV6-5; no reliable D call. The specimen was CD4+ T cells from peripheral blood mononuclear cells, collected before pregnancy. The CDR3 DNA reads TGTGCCAGCAGTCAAAGCCCGGGGAAGCCCCAGCATTTT. Translation gives CASSQSPGKPQHF.